This TCR beta chain was documented in a study of blood T cell repertoires in COVID-19. The wider study: T cells, B-cell-depleted T cells, or PBMCs provided the cDNA or gDNA that served as material.

Original handling: Nucleated cell counts were estimated from reference gene primer amplification. Libraries were prepared by immunoSEQ multiplex PCR; TCRdb keeps only in-frame clonotypes and omits some of them. V, J and clone size reflect that table, while D and trimming were determined from the DNA. The data show just over 250,000 clones, around 90% seen once. Germline values: CDR1 LGHDT, CDR2 YNNKEL (reference sequence). V lost 0 bases and J lost 0; bases outside the gene matches: 5. This CDR3 comprises 17 residues. The V call is TRBV3-1 (or the pseudogene TRBV3-2), the J call TRBJ1-3, with 7 bases fitting TRBD1. The clonotype was recovered from a man between 60 and 75 years old who had recovered from COVID-19. Sequences were obtained from peripheral blood. The DNA for the CDR3 is TGTGCCAGCAGCCAAGACAGGGGGTCATTCTCTGGAAACACCATATATTTT. Encoded protein: CASSQDRGSFSGNTIYF.